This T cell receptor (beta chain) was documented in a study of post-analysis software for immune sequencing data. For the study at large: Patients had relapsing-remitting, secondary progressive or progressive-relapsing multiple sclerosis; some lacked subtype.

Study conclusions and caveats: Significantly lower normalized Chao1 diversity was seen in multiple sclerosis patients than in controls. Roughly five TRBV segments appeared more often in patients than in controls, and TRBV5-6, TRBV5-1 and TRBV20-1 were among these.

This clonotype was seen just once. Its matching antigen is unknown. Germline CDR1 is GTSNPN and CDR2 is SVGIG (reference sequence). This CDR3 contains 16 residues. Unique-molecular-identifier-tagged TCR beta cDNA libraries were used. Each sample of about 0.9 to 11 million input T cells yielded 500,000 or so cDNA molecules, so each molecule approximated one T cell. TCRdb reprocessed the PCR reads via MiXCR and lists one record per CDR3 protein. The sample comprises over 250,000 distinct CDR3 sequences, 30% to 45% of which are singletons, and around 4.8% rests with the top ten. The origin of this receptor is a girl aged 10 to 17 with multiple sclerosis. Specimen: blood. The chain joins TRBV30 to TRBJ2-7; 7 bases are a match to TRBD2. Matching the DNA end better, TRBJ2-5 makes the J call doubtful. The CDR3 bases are TGTGCCTGGAGTCCCCCCCTAGGGAGGGACGCGGAGACCCAGTACTTC. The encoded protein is CAWSPPLGRDAETQYF.